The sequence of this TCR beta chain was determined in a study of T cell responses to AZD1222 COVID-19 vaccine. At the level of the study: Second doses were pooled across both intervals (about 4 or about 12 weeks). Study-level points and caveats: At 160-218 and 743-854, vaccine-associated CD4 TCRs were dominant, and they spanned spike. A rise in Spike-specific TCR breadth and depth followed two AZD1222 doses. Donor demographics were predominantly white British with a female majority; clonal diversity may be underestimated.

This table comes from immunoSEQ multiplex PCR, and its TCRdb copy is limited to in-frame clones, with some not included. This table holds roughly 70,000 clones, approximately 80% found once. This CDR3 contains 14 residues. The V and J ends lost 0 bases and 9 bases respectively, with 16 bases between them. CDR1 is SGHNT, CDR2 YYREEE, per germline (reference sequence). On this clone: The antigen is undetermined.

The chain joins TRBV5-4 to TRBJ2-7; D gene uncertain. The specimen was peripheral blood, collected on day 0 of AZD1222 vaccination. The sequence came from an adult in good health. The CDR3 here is CASSLGGSPLGQYF. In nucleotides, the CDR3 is TGTGCCAGCAGCTTGGGAGGTTCACCCCTGGGGCAGTACTTC.